The rows below give T cell receptor beta chains drawn from one sample of a study of blood T cell repertoires in COVID-19. Sequencing was performed with immunoSEQ multiplex PCR; in TCRdb, only in-frame clones are kept and a portion is missing. The table has 100,000 to 150,000 clones, about 74% seen once. The sample consisted of peripheral blood. The receptors originated from a man between 65 and 80 years old with acute or convalescent COVID-19. Both conserved end residues are part of each CDR3. Fields, in order: clone size, D gene, J gene, V gene, CDR3 DNA, CDR3 protein. A D gene is named only where the DNA matches it firmly. Some rows have no size entry. The others give once, few or many, or a class for an expanded clone.

few	TRBD1	TRBJ2-4	TRBV15	TGTGCCACCAGCAGAGATCGGGACAGGGGACCCAAAAACATTCAGTACTTC	CATSRDRDRGPKNIQYF
-	TRBD1	TRBJ1-1	TRBV20-1	TGCAGTGCTAGTTCACAGGGGGACACTGAAGCTTTCTTT	CSASSQGDTEAFF
once	TRBD1	TRBJ2-7	TRBV11-2	TGTGCCAGCAGCCTACGAGCGGACAGGGGGCGGTACGAGCAGTACTTC	CASSLRADRGRYEQYF
-	TRBD1	TRBJ2-1	TRBV4-2	TGTGCCAGCAGCCAAGATCGTGACAGGGGGCTTGTCAATGAGCAGTTCTTC	CASSQDRDRGLVNEQFF
-	TRBD2	TRBJ2-1	TRBV4-1	TGCGCCAGCGCCGGGACTAGCGGGTTTGAGCAGTTCTTC	CASAGTSGFEQFF
-	-	TRBJ2-5	TRBV19	TGTGCCAGTAGTATGCAGGGGGGCTTGAAGACCCAGTACTTC	CASSMQGGLKTQYF
few	TRBD2	TRBJ2-5	TRBV28	TGTGCCAGCAGTGGGCCCGGGCCTAGCGGGAGGGCCGGGGAGACCCAGTACTTC	CASSGPGPSGRAGETQYF
-	-	TRBJ1-2	TRBV6-5	TGTGCCAGCAGTTACTCGGGGGCATTTGGCTACACCTTC	CASSYSGAFGYTF
-	TRBD2	TRBJ2-2	TRBV19	TGTGCCAGTAGTATAAGCGGGACGAACACCGGGGAGCTGTTTTTT	CASSISGTNTGELFF
-	-	TRBJ2-7	TRBV5-1	TGCGCCAGCAGCTTGGCCAACGAGCAGTACTTC	CASSLANEQYF
-	TRBD1	TRBJ1-1	TRBV6-5	TGTGCCAGCAGAGAGTGGACAGGGGGGAACACTGAAGCTTTCTTT	CASREWTGGNTEAFF
-	TRBD2	TRBJ2-6	TRBV19	TGTGCCAGTAGTGGCCTGGCAGGGAGGGCAACCTCTGGGGCCAACGTCCTGACTTTC	CASSGLAGRATSGANVLTF
-	TRBD2	TRBJ2-1	TRBV28	TGTGCCAGCGTTTCGGGGGGGACCTACAATGAGCAGTTCTTC	CASVSGGTYNEQFF
few	-	TRBJ1-1	TRBV29-1	TGCAGCGAAGTACAGGGAGATAACACTGAAGCTTTCTTT	CSEVQGDNTEAFF
-	-	TRBJ2-7	TRBV6-5	TGTGCCAGCCAAAGGAGGGCGGATGAGCAGTACTTC	CASQRRADEQYF
-	-	TRBJ1-6	TRBV7-2	TGTGCCAGCAGCTTAAGGGCGCGGGTGGGGTCACCCCTCCACTTT	CASSLRARVGSPLHF
-	-	TRBJ2-7	TRBV13	TGTGCCAGCAGCTTACGCGCAAGTACGGGCGAGCAGTACTTC	CASSLRASTGEQYF
-	TRBD2	TRBJ2-3	TRBV11-3	TGTGCCAGCAGCTTAGGAGGTCGGGCGGGAGTTAAAGATACGCAGTATTTT	CASSLGGRAGVKDTQYF
-	TRBD2	TRBJ2-1	TRBV27	TGTGCCAGCAGTTTATGGACTAGCGGAGACTCCTACAATGAGCAGTTCTTC	CASSLWTSGDSYNEQFF
-	TRBD1	TRBJ1-3	TRBV30	TGTGCCTTAAGGACAGGGGGCTCTGGAAACACCATATATTTT	CALRTGGSGNTIYF
-	TRBD1	TRBJ1-3	TRBV6-5	TGTGCCAGCAGTTCCCTACCGACAGGGTCTGGAAACACCATATATTTT	CASSSLPTGSGNTIYF
few	-	TRBJ2-1	TRBV6-5	TGTGCCAGCAGTTACTCGGTGGGAGAAATCTACAATGAGCAGTTCTTC	CASSYSVGEIYNEQFF
-	-	TRBJ1-4	TRBV13	TGTGCCAGCAGCTTACGACAAGATAATGAAAAACTGTTTTTT	CASSLRQDNEKLFF
-	-	TRBJ2-3	TRBV3-1/TRBV3-2	TGTGCCAGCAGCCAAGATGGAGGGGGGGGCACAGATACGCAGTATTTT	CASSQDGGGGTDTQYF
-	-	TRBJ2-5	TRBV7-9	TGTGCCAGCAGCTTAGCGCTAAGTGTGGAGACCCAGTACTTC	CASSLALSVETQYF
-	TRBD2	TRBJ2-3	TRBV11-3	TGTGCCAGCAGCTTAGGCAAAGCGCGGGGGGGCTCAGATACGCAGTATTTT	CASSLGKARGGSDTQYF
-	-	TRBJ2-7	TRBV6-6	TGTGCCAGCAGGGGAACAGGGAACTCCTACGAGCAGTACTTC	CASRGTGNSYEQYF
-	-	TRBJ1-1	TRBV12-3/TRBV12-4	TGTGCCAGCAGTCACCGAGCTGAAGCTTTCTTT	CASSHRAEAFF
-	-	TRBJ2-5	TRBV21-1	TGTGCCAATTTGGGCGGGGGCACAGAGACCCAGTACTTC	CANLGGGTETQYF
once	TRBD1	TRBJ2-7	TRBV27	TGTGCCAGCAGTTTAATAGGACAGGGGGACTTCTCCTACGAGCAGTACTTC	CASSLIGQGDFSYEQYF
-	TRBD1	TRBJ2-7	TRBV6-5	TGTGCCAGCAGCCGGGACAGGGGGCCCCCACAGTACTTC	CASSRDRGPPQYF
-	-	TRBJ2-7	TRBV28	TGTGCCAGCAGTTTCAGGGGACCCTTAATTGACGAGCAGTACTTC	CASSFRGPLIDEQYF
few	-	TRBJ1-1	TRBV7-3	TGTGCCAGCAGCTCCGACAGGAACACTGAAGCTTTCTTT	CASSSDRNTEAFF
few	TRBD1	TRBJ1-2	TRBV28	TGTGCCAGCAGGGATCCTACCGGGACAGTGAATTTC	CASRDPTGTVNF
-	-	TRBJ2-5	TRBV5-5	TGTGCCAGCAGCTTGTCCTCGGGAGAGACCCAGTACTTC	CASSLSSGETQYF
-	TRBD2	TRBJ2-3	TRBV28	TGTGCCAGCAGTTCTACCGGACTAGCGGGAGGCTTTGGTACGCAGTATTTT	CASSSTGLAGGFGTQYF
-	TRBD1	TRBJ2-2	TRBV27	TGTGCCAGCAGTAGAAAGGCAGGGGGCACGAACACCGGGGAGCTGTTTTTT	CASSRKAGGTNTGELFF
-	TRBD2	TRBJ2-3	TRBV9	TGTGCCAGCAGCCCTGGACTAGCGGGAGCCACAGATACGCAGTATTTT	CASSPGLAGATDTQYF
once	TRBD1	TRBJ1-4	TRBV28	TGTGCCAGCAGGCCGTGGGACAGCGCTAGTGAAAAACTGTTTTTT	CASRPWDSASEKLFF
-	-	TRBJ2-5	TRBV14	TGTGCCAGCAGCCAAGATAGCACTAGCCTCCCCCAAGAGACCCAGTACTTC	CASSQDSTSLPQETQYF
-	-	TRBJ1-2	TRBV6-2/TRBV6-3	TGTGCCAGCAGTTCACCACAGCACGCTAACTATGGCTACACCTTC	CASSSPQHANYGYTF
once	TRBD1	TRBJ2-2	TRBV28	TGTGCCAGCAGTTTAGGGGGGACAGGGGCCGGGGAGCTGTTTTTT	CASSLGGTGAGELFF
-	-	TRBJ2-7	TRBV28	TGTGCCAGCAGTTTAACGGGCTCCTACGAGCAGTACTTC	CASSLTGSYEQYF
-	TRBD1	TRBJ2-5	TRBV5-1	TGCGCCAGCAGCCCAGGACAGGTCCAAGAGACCCAGTACTTC	CASSPGQVQETQYF
-	-	TRBJ2-7	TRBV12-5	TGTGCTAGTGGCCAAACCCCATGGCCCTACGAGCAGTACTTC	CASGQTPWPYEQYF